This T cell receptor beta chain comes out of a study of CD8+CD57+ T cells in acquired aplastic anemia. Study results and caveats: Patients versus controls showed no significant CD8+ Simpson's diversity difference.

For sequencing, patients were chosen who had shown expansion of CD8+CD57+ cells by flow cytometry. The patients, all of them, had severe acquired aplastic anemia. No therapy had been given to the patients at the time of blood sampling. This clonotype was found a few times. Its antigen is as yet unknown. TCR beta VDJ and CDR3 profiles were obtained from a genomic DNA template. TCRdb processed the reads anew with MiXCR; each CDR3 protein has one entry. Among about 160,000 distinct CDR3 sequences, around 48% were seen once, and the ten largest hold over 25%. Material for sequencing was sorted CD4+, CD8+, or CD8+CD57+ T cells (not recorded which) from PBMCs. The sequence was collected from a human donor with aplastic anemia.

The CDR3 sequence is CATSRDQAGSVWETQYF. CDR3 sequence (DNA): TGTGCCACCAGCAGAGATCAAGCAGGGTCGGTTTGGGAGACCCAGTACTTC. This sequence joins TRBV15 and TRBJ2-5, with D tentatively TRBD1 (5 bases). Trimming stripped 0 bases from V and 5 bases from J, with 19 bases between. The CDR3 extends over 17 amino acids. Germline lookup yields CDR1 LNHNV and CDR2 YYDKDF (reference sequence).